The clone carrying this T cell receptor beta chain was detected a few times. Its specificity is not known. The sample is drawn from a study of T cell responses to AZD1222 COVID-19 vaccine. Study-level background: Analyses pooled second doses at about 4 or about 12 weeks. Study observations and caveats: Baseline antibody screening turned up just a handful of seropositive AZD1222 recipients.

Assay used: immunoSEQ multiplex PCR; TCRdb lists only in-frame clones, some missing. The sample contains about 86,000 clones, approximately 82% of which appear only once. The clonotype was recovered from an adult in good health. The starting material was peripheral blood, obtained on day 0 of AZD1222 vaccination.

For the CDR3, the DNA is TGCGCCAGCAGCCAAGAGAAAGCGCGGGAGGGCCTTGGGACCCAGTACTTC. This encodes CASSQEKAREGLGTQYF. J is TRBJ2-5 and V is TRBV4-1, with 9 bases matching TRBD2. Germline CDR1 reads MGHRA; CDR2 reads YSYEKL. V was clipped by 0 bases and J by 7 bases; unmatched bases: 12. The CDR3 loop spans 17 amino acids.